Following are 29 T cell receptor beta chains from one sample sequenced in a study of blood T cell repertoires in COVID-19. Produced via immunoSEQ multiplex PCR; TCRdb's table is partial and in-frame only. The data contain 250,000 or so clones, around 89% of them singletons. The sequenced sample consisted of peripheral blood. Every receptor here comes from a woman in her sixties or seventies with COVID-19, enrolled during active disease.

V usage is TRBV4-2 and J usage is TRBJ1-1; D is unresolved. This CDR3 region has 13 residues. Germline V gene lookup returns CDR1 LGHNA and CDR2 YNFKEQ. V was cut by 0 bases and J by 10 bases, with 12 bases left in between. The CDR3 protein is CASSQDLVNRAFF. The CDR3 bases are TGTGCCAGCAGCCAAGATTTGGTCAATAGAGCTTTCTTT.

V gene TRBV2 combines with J gene TRBJ1-2; D is unresolved. V lost 3 bases, J lost 0 bases, and 17 bases lay in between. This CDR3 is 17 amino acids long. Germline V gene lookup returns CDR1 SNHLY and CDR2 FYNNEI. CDR3 nucleotide sequence: TGTGCCAGCAGTGAGAATTCCAAGGGAGAAACTAACTATGGCTACACCTTC. Translated, it gives CASSENSKGETNYGYTF. Full variable domain (remainder filled in from reference TRBV2 and TRBJ1-2): EPEVTQTPSHQVTQMGQEVILRCVPISNHLYFYWYRQILGQKVEFLVSFYNNEISEKSEIFDDQFSVERPDGSNFTLKIRSTKLEDSAMYFCASSENSKGETNYGYTFGSGTRLTVV.

The genes are TRBV2 and TRBJ2-2; a possible D gene is TRBD2 (6 bases). The germline CDR1 and CDR2 sequences are SNHLY and FYNNEI. Trimming shortened V by 1 base and J by 4 bases, and 19 bases separated the two germline ends. The CDR3 is 18 amino acids. DNA of the CDR3: TGTGCCAGCAGTGAAGGCTTGGTCGGGGGATTTGGCACCGGGGAGCTGTTTTTT. The encoded protein is CASSEGLVGGFGTGELFF.

This clone was seen once. The rearrangement joins TRBV6-5 to TRBJ1-1; the match to TRBD1 covers 7 bases. Germline V gives CDR1 MNHEY, CDR2 SVGAGI. The junction had 8 bases not matched to a gene; V was cut back by 6 bases and J by 1 base. This CDR3 is built from 15 residues. CDR3 coding DNA: TGTGCCAGCAGGCCCCTCGGACAGGAGAACACTGAAGCTTTCTTT. Translating gives CASRPLGQENTEAFF.

This chain connects TRBV5-8 to TRBJ2-7; TRBD1 aligns across 8 bases. V shed 10 bases, J shed 3 bases, and the junction held 12 bases outside the gene matches. Germline CDR1 is SGHTS and CDR2 is YDEGEE. The CDR3 covers 14 residues. CDR3 nucleotides: TGTGCCGACGCCTCAGGGGGCTTCCTCTACGAGCAGTACTTC. Encoded protein: CADASGGFLYEQYF.

This chain joins TRBV19 and TRBJ2-6, with D possibly TRBD1 on 7 matching bases. Looked up from germline, CDR1 is LNHDA and CDR2 is SQIVND (reference sequence). The V gene lost 3 bases and the J gene lost 1 base, with 16 bases spanning the gap. This CDR3 spans 18 amino acids. The CDR3 coding sequence is TGTGCCAGTAGTATCGGACTGACAGGGAGGTCTGGGGCCAACGTCCTGACTTTC. Translation gives CASSIGLTGRSGANVLTF.

The rearrangement uses TRBV5-1 and TRBJ1-3; D call uncertain. The CDR3 totals 17 residues. Germline V gives CDR1 SGHRS, CDR2 YFSETQ. Between the trimmed V and J ends, which lost 4 bases and 3 bases, there was a span of 20 bases. The CDR3, as DNA: TGCGCCAGCAGCGCAGTTTCGTTCCCGACGGGTGGAAACACCATATATTTT. Its translation is CASSAVSFPTGGNTIYF.

This chain uses TRBV2 with TRBJ1-2, with D possibly being TRBD1 (5 bases). The V and J ends lost 5 bases and 5 bases respectively, with 9 bases between them. The CDR3 totals 12 residues. Germline V gives CDR1 SNHLY, CDR2 FYNNEI. The CDR3 here is CASSTQGYGYTF. The CDR3 DNA follows: TGTGCCAGCAGTACTCAGGGTTATGGCTACACCTTC.

This clone was found once. The chain links TRBV11-3 to TRBJ2-1, with D possibly TRBD1 on 6 matching bases. The CDR3 sequence is 14 residues long. The V end lost 6 bases, the J end lost 4 bases, and 13 bases lay between the germline ends. The germline V gene encodes CDR1 SGHNT and CDR2 YENEEA. CDR3 protein: CASSLDRLYNEQFF. CDR3 coding DNA: TGTGCCAGCAGTCTCGACAGGTTGTACAATGAGCAGTTCTTC.

In this sample, this clone turned up once. The rearrangement joins TRBV5-6 to TRBJ1-1, with D maybe TRBD1 (6 bases). The CDR3 extends over 14 amino acids. CDR1 and CDR2 from the germline V gene are SGHDT and YYEEEE. V was shortened by 2 bases and J by 5 bases, with 13 bases between the two germline ends. The CDR3 protein is CASSLTRGFTEAFF. The CDR3 bases are TGTGCCAGCAGCTTAACCAGGGGATTTACTGAAGCTTTCTTT.

The rearrangement uses TRBV19 and TRBJ2-7; D may be TRBD1 (6 bases). V lost 1 base to trimming and J lost 3 bases, with 13 bases between them. The CDR3 sequence is 15 residues long. In germline, CDR1 is LNHDA, CDR2 SQIVND (reference sequence). CDR3 protein: CASSIVTGYRYEQYF. The DNA of the CDR3 is TGTGCCAGTAGTATAGTAACAGGGTACCGCTACGAGCAGTACTTC.

This clone was picked up a small number of times. Different DNA sequences within this sample yield the same CDR3. The chain combines TRBV5-1 with TRBJ1-1; a possible D gene is TRBD1 (5 bases). The CDR3 length is 14 residues. Germline CDR1 SGHRS, CDR2 YFSETQ. V lost 2 bases to trimming and J lost 0 bases, with 8 bases between them. In DNA form, the CDR3 reads TGCGCCAGCAGCTTCGGGGGGATGAACACTGAAGCTTTCTTT. This encodes CASSFGGMNTEAFF.

The chain links TRBV19 to TRBJ1-4; D is possibly TRBD1 (5 bases). The CDR3 covers 13 residues. Deletions cut 5 bases from V and 7 bases from J, with 11 bases between. The germline CDR1 and CDR2 sequences are LNHDA and SQIVND (reference sequence). CDR3 sequence reads: CASSGGASEKLFF. The CDR3, as DNA: TGTGCCAGTAGTGGAGGGGCGAGTGAAAAACTGTTTTTT.

This clone came up a few times. V usage is TRBV5-4 and J usage is TRBJ1-1; 7 positions agree with TRBD1. The germline V gene has CDR1 SGHNT and CDR2 YYREEE (reference sequence). This CDR3 is built from 14 residues. With V trimmed by 3 bases and J by 0 bases, 2 bases remained unmatched. The CDR3 DNA is TGTGCCAGCAGCTCGACAGGGATGAACACTGAAGCTTTCTTT. This gives the protein CASSSTGMNTEAFF. The whole variable domain, filled in from reference TRBV5-4 and TRBJ1-1, reads ETGVTQSPTHLIKTRGQQVTLRCSSQSGHNTVSWYQQALGQGPQFIFQYYREEENGRGNFPPRFSGLQFPNYSSELNVNALELDDSALYLCASSSTGMNTEAFFGQGTRLTVV.

The chain joins TRBV27 to TRBJ1-5; no clear D. Germline V gives CDR1 MNHEY, CDR2 SMNVEV (reference sequence). CDR3 size: 15 residues. V lost 4 bases, J lost 3 bases, and 13 bases lay in between. The CDR3 DNA follows: TGTGCCAGCAGTTCCGGGAGGGAGGTCAATCAGCCCCAGCATTTT. Residues: CASSSGREVNQPQHF.

This clone appeared once. V usage is TRBV19 and J usage is TRBJ1-5; no definite D call. Germline values: CDR1 LNHDA, CDR2 SQIVND (reference sequence). The CDR3 has 13 residues. The V end was cut by 3 bases, the J end by 11 bases, with 14 bases between. CDR3 bases: TGTGCCAGTAGTATCCCGGACTTAAGGACCCAGCATTTT. It codes for CASSIPDLRTQHF.

This chain links TRBV6-2 or TRBV6-3 with TRBJ1-3; D gene uncertain. Germline V gene sequence: CDR1 MNHEY, CDR2 SVGEGT. The germline V and J ends were trimmed by 2 bases and 2 bases, with 7 bases remaining between them. The CDR3 sequence is 14 residues long. The CDR3 nucleotides read TGTGCCAGCAGTTACACCGGGACTGGAAACACCATATATTTT. Its translation is CASSYTGTGNTIYF.

The chain joins TRBV7-3 to TRBJ1-4; a weak D match, TRBD1 (6 bases). The CDR3 totals 15 residues. The V and J ends lost 5 bases and 4 bases respectively, with 14 bases between them. The germline V gene has CDR1 SGHTA and CDR2 FQGTGA. This CDR3 reads CASSRSGGLNEKLFF. The CDR3 DNA reads as TGTGCCAGCAGCCGATCCGGGGGGCTTAATGAAAAACTGTTTTTT.

The chain recombines TRBV23-1 with TRBJ1-5, with 7 bases lining up with TRBD1. TRBV23-1 is treated as an ORF (open reading frame) with a function not yet certain. V was pared by 4 bases and J by 1 base, with 7 bases of the junction left unmatched. This CDR3 region has 16 residues. The CDR3 DNA is TGCGCCAGCAGTCCGCACAGGGGACGGAGCAATCAGCCCCAGCATTTT. This gives the protein CASSPHRGRSNQPQHF.

The V and J genes are TRBV4-3 and TRBJ1-4; D is possibly TRBD1 (5 bases). CDR1 and CDR2 from the germline V gene are LGHNA and YSLEER. The CDR3 sequence is 16 residues long. V was pared by 4 bases and J by 4 bases, with 16 bases between. CDR3 region: CASSPDGADGNEKLFF. The CDR3 region has the DNA TGCGCCAGCAGCCCCGATGGGGCAGATGGTAATGAAAAACTGTTTTTT.

This chain links TRBV18 with TRBJ2-1, with 8 bases lining up with TRBD1. After removal of 4 bases from V and 8 bases from J, the junction contained 7 bases not matched to a gene. The germline gives CDR1 KGHSH, CDR2 LQKENI. The CDR3 runs 14 residues. The CDR3 DNA follows: TGTGCCAGCTCACACCGGACAGGGAGCGATGAGCAGTTCTTC. This sequence encodes CASSHRTGSDEQFF.

CDR3 nucleotide sequence: TGTGCCAGCAGTACCAGGGGCGACCCACGTGGCTACACCTTC. Protein sequence: CASSTRGDPRGYTF. The rearrangement joins TRBV6-6 to TRBJ1-2, with a weak D call TRBD1 (6 bases). Germline lookup yields CDR1 MNHNY and CDR2 SVGAGI (reference sequence). V was cut by 5 bases and J by 7 bases, with 17 bases left in between. The CDR3 has 14 amino acids.

The CDR3 DNA reads TGCGCCAGCAGCCAACAAGTGGGGCCAGATACGCAGTATTTT. Protein: CASSQQVGPDTQYF. This chain connects TRBV4-1 to TRBJ2-3; D is perhaps TRBD1 (5 bases). This CDR3 is 14 amino acids long. Germline values: CDR1 MGHRA, CDR2 YSYEKL. V was pared by 2 bases and J by 4 bases, with 10 bases between.

A single count supports this clone. The gene calls are TRBV19 and TRBJ1-2; D is possibly TRBD1 (6 bases). This CDR3 has 13 amino acids. Trimming pared 6 bases from V and 5 bases from J, leaving 13 bases between. Germline V gene sequence: CDR1 LNHDA, CDR2 SQIVND (reference sequence). The CDR3 DNA sequence: TGTGCCAGTAGCCCTAACGGACAGTATGGCTACACCTTC. Protein: CASSPNGQYGYTF.

The CDR3 sequence: CASSQTGDQPQHF. CDR3 DNA: TGTGCCAGCAGCCAGACAGGGGATCAGCCCCAGCATTTT. The chain joins TRBV7-9 to TRBJ1-5, with 8 bases lining up with TRBD1. The CDR3 sequence is 13 residues long. V was pared by 5 bases and J by 5 bases, with 2 bases of the junction left unmatched. CDR1 and CDR2 (germline): SEHNR, FQNEAQ (reference sequence).

The chain joins TRBV9 to TRBJ1-1; weak D call: TRBD1 (6 bases). There are 15 residues in the CDR3. The V gene lost 0 bases and the J gene lost 0 bases, with 9 bases spanning the gap. Germline-derived CDR1 and CDR2 are SGDLS and YYNGEE. CDR3 DNA sequence: TGTGCCAGCAGCGTAGGCGGGGGGCTGAACACTGAAGCTTTCTTT. Its translation is CASSVGGGLNTEAFF.

The genes are TRBV6-5 and TRBJ2-7; 10 nucleotides align to TRBD1. Germline V gene data show CDR1 as MNHEY and CDR2 as SVGAGI. V dropped 6 bases and J dropped 0; count of bases not matched to a gene: 5. There are 15 residues in the CDR3. The CDR3 DNA is TGTGCCAGCAGGGGACAGGGGACGGGCTCCTACGAGCAGTACTTC. Translation gives CASRGQGTGSYEQYF.

The chain has TRBV5-6 and TRBJ1-4, with TRBD1 matching over 10 bases. The V gene's germline CDR1 is SGHDT and CDR2 YYEEEE. This CDR3 has 16 amino acids. V was pared by 4 bases and J by 2 bases, with 5 bases of the junction left unmatched. The CDR3 is CASSTDRGLTNEKLFF. CDR3 in DNA: TGTGCCAGCAGCACCGACAGGGGGCTTACTAATGAAAAACTGTTTTTT.

The rearrangement joins TRBV7-2 to TRBJ2-2; maybe TRBD1 (6 bases). From germline, CDR1 is SGHTA and CDR2 FQGNSA. The CDR3 sequence is 16 residues long. Trimming removed 5 bases from V and 4 bases from J, with 17 bases in between. CDR3 coding DNA: TGTGCCAGCAGCCTCCGGACAGCTCAGTCCACCGGGGAGCTGTTTTTT. Protein: CASSLRTAQSTGELFF.